This T cell receptor (beta chain) was documented in a study of graft-versus-host responses after intestinal transplantation. Study context: Isolated intestinal, liver-intestinal, or multivisceral transplants were what recipients had. All recipients got anti-thymocyte globulin induction, then tacrolimus and steroids for roughly three years.

Libraries were prepared by immunoSEQ multiplex PCR; TCRdb keeps only in-frame clonotypes and omits some of them. The sample includes about 88,000 clones, 90% of them seen just once. In the case of this clone: Its antigen remains unidentified.

The CDR3 totals 14 residues. Germline-derived CDR1 and CDR2 are SGHAT and FQNNGV. The germline V and J ends were trimmed by 4 bases and 6 bases, with 10 bases remaining between them. V usage is TRBV11-2 and J usage is TRBJ1-6; D remains unclear. This TCR was recovered from a human donor who received an intestinal transplant. The specimen comprised unstimulated CD4+ T cells sorted from spleen or lymph node cells, sampled before intestinal transplant. This CDR3 is CASSSGRVNSPLHF. The CDR3 DNA reads as TGTGCCAGCAGCTCCGGGCGGGTTAATTCACCCCTCCACTTT.